These 6 T cell receptor beta chains share one sample of origin, sequenced in a study of Tregs in tolerant kidney transplant recipients. Some clones are missing from TCRdb's copy, which holds only in-frame ones; the method was immunoSEQ multiplex PCR. The sample table sets out about 30,000 clones. The specimen comprised CD8+ T cells from blood, sampled before the transplant. These TCRs come from a human donor who received a combined kidney and bone marrow transplant.

Concerning this clone itself: The read terminates 3 residues before the CDR3 end, so the remaining end is supplied by the germline J gene. The chain joins TRBV19 to TRBJ2-7, with 7 bases identical to TRBD1. Germline-derived CDR1 and CDR2 are LNHDA and SQIVND (reference sequence). Germline trimming cut 5 bases from V and 3 bases from J; bases unmatched to any gene: 1. The length of the CDR3 is 12 residues. The CDR3 spells CASSWTGYEQYF. Incomplete CDR3 DNA: TGTGCCAGTAGTTGGACAGGCTACGAG.

About this clone: The CDR3 end falls 3 residues outside the read, so it is completed with the germline J gene. This chain joins TRBV7-2 and TRBJ2-5; 7 bases are shared with TRBD2. After removal of 0 bases from V and 5 bases from J, the junction contained 15 bases not matched to a gene. Germline V gives CDR1 SGHTA, CDR2 FQGNSA. The CDR3 is 18 amino acids. CDR3 sequence reads: CASSLAVGGFGQRETQYF. The sequenced CDR3 bases are TGTGCCAGCAGCTTAGCTGTGGGGGGGTTTGGGCAGAGGGAGACC.

Comments on this clone: The CDR3 end is not reached by the read, which stops 3 residues before it; the germline J gene fills it in. The chain has TRBV7-2 and TRBJ2-7; D uncertain. The CDR3 covers 12 residues. Between the trimmed V and J ends, which lost 3 bases and 2 bases, there was a span of 5 bases. CDR1 is SGHTA, CDR2 FQGNSA, per germline. CDR3 bases read: TGTGCCAGCAGCTTCTCCCCCTACGAG. This gives the protein CASSFSPYE. The entire CDR3 protein is CASSFSPYEQYF.

On this clone: The read finishes 3 residues shy of the CDR3 end, and the germline J gene is used to complete it. The sample holds other DNA sequences that translate to the same CDR3. The J gene is TRBJ2-1, the V gene TRBV7-6; 7 bases align to TRBD1. This CDR3 has 13 residues. Germline loops: CDR1 SGHVS, CDR2 FNYEAQ. Trimming cost V 3 bases and J 6 bases; bases outside gene matches: 2. CDR3 bases read: TGTGCCAGCAGCTTGGGACAGATCAATGAG. Protein: CASSLGQINE. The whole CDR3 sequence is CASSLGQINEQFF.

The CDR3 protein is CSVGAANTEAFF. The sequenced part of the CDR3 DNA is TGCAGCGTTGGAGCCGCGAACACTGAA. This chain connects TRBV29-1 to TRBJ1-1, with D uncertain. The read halts 3 residues ahead of the CDR3 end, with the missing end drawn from the germline J gene. Germline-derived CDR1 and CDR2 are SQVTM and ANQGSEA. The V end was cut by 4 bases, the J end by 1 base, with 7 bases between. The CDR3 is made up of 12 amino acids.

With regard to this clone: The read is 3 residues too short to cover the CDR3 end, so that end is filled in from the germline J gene. The gene calls are TRBV20-1 and TRBJ1-4, with a tentative D call TRBD1 (5 bases). The V and J ends lost 6 bases and 10 bases respectively, with 18 bases between them. The CDR3 length is 13 residues. The germline V gene has CDR1 DFQATT and CDR2 SNEGSKA (reference sequence). The covered CDR3 bases are TGCAGTGCCCGAGCGATCGGGGGGGGAAAA. It is translated as CSARAIGGGK. In full, the CDR3 is CSARAIGGGKLFF.